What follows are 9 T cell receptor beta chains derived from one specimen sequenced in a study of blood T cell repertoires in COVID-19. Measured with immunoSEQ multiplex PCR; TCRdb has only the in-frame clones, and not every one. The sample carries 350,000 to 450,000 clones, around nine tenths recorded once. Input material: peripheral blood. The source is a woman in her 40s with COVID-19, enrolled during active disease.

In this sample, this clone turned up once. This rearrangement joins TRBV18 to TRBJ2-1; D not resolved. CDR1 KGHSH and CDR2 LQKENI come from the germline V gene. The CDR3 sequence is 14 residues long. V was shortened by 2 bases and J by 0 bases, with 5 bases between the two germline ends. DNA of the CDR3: TGTGCCAGCTCACCATCCTACTCCTACAATGAGCAGTTCTTC. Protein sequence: CASSPSYSYNEQFF.

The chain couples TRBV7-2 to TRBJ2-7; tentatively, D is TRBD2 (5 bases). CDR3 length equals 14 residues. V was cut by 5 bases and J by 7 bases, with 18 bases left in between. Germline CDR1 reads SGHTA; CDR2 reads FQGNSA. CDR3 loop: CASSTTSSYWEQYF. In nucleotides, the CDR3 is TGTGCCAGCAGCACTACTAGTAGTTATTGGGAGCAGTACTTC.

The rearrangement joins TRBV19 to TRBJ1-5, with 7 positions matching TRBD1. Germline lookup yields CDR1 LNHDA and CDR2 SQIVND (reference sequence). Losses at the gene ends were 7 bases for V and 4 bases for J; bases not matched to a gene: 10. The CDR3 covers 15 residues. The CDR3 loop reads CASKKGAIINQPQHF. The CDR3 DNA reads TGTGCCAGTAAGAAGGGGGCCATTATTAATCAGCCCCAGCATTTT.

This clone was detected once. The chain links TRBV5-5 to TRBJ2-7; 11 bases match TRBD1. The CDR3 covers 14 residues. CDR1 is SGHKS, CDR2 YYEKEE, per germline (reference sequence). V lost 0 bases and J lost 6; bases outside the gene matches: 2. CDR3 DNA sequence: TGTGCCAGCAGCTTGGGGACAGGGGGCTTCGAGCAGTACTTC. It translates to CASSLGTGGFEQYF.

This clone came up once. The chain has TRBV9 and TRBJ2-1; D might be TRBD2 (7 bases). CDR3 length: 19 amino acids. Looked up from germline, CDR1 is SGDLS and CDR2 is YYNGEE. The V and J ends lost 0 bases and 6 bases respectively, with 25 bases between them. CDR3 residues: CASSVGVRWGGLGSNEQFF. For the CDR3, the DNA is TGTGCCAGCAGCGTAGGAGTAAGATGGGGGGGCCTAGGATCCAATGAGCAGTTCTTC.

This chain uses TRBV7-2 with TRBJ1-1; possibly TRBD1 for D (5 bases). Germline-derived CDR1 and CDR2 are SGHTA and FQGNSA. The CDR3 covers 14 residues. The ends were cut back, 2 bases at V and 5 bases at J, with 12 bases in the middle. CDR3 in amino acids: CASSLSQGRTEAFF. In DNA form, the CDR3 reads TGTGCCAGCAGCTTATCTCAGGGTAGGACTGAAGCTTTCTTT.

Written as DNA, the CDR3 is TGTGCCAGCAGCGCCCCCGGGACAGGGACCGAGACCCAGTACTTC. Its protein is CASSAPGTGTETQYF. This sequence joins TRBV9 and TRBJ2-5, with 9 bases identical to TRBD1. The length of the CDR3 is 15 residues. The V gene end was trimmed by 3 bases and the J gene end by 5 bases; junction bases not matched to a gene: 8. The germline gives CDR1 SGDLS, CDR2 YYNGEE.

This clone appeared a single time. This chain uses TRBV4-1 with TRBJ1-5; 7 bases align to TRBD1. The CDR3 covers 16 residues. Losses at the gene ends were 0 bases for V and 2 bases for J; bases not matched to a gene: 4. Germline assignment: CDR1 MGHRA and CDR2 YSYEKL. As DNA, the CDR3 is TGCGCCAGCAGCCAAGACGAAGACAGGGGCAATCAGCCCCAGCATTTT. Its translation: CASSQDEDRGNQPQHF.

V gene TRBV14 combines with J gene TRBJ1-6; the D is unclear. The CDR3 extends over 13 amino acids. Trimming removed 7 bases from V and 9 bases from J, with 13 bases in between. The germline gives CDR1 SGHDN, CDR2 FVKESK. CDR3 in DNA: TGTGCCAGCACCCGGGGTCCCAGTTCACCCCTCCACTTT. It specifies CASTRGPSSPLHF.